Listed here are 16 T cell receptor beta chains from one sample, sequenced in a study of shared clonotypes between healthy human individuals. Some clones are missing from TCRdb's copy, which holds only in-frame ones; the method was immunoSEQ multiplex PCR. The data contain 650,000 to 800,000 clones, roughly two thirds of them singletons. Sequencing was carried out using memory CD4+ T cells sorted from blood. As to subset: CD45RA-negative fraction. These receptors were collected from a woman between 25 and 40 years old in good health.

This chain connects TRBV5-1 to TRBJ1-2; D is undetermined. From germline, CDR1 is SGHRS and CDR2 YFSETQ. There are 14 residues in the CDR3. Trimming took off 4 bases at V and 3 bases at J, with 13 bases between the two ends. The CDR3 here is CASSPRGDDYGYTF. As DNA, the CDR3 is TGCGCCAGCAGCCCACGCGGGGATGACTATGGCTACACCTTC.

The rearrangement uses TRBV7-9 and TRBJ2-3, with 11 bases fitting TRBD2. J gave up 4 bases and V 5 bases, and 5 bases lay outside the gene matches. This CDR3 comprises 15 residues. Germline loops: CDR1 SEHNR, CDR2 FQNEAQ (reference sequence). CDR3 nucleotide sequence: TGTGCCAGCAGCCCGGGACTAGCGGAATCAGATACGCAGTATTTT. Translating gives CASSPGLAESDTQYF.

The chain uses TRBV5-4 and TRBJ2-1, with a tentative D call TRBD2 (6 bases). The CDR3 totals 15 residues. Germline CDR1 SGHNT, CDR2 YYREEE (reference sequence). Trimming cost V 4 bases and J 8 bases, with 19 bases left between them. CDR3 DNA: TGTGCCAGCAGCGCCCGAGTAGGGACTCTCGATGAGCAGTTCTTC. Its translation is CASSARVGTLDEQFF.

This chain uses TRBV11-2 with TRBJ1-3; D remains unclear. This CDR3 contains 16 residues. Germline V lookup: CDR1 SGHAT, CDR2 FQNNGV. Between the trimmed V and J ends, which lost 1 base and 1 base, there was a span of 11 bases. CDR3 nucleotide sequence: TGTGCCAGCAGCTTAGTGGGCAGCGTTTCTGGAAACACCATATATTTT. It yields the protein CASSLVGSVSGNTIYF.

The chain recombines TRBV25-1 with TRBJ2-1; D is ambiguous. Germline V gene lookup returns CDR1 MGHDK and CDR2 SYGVNS. V was pared by 3 bases and J by 0 bases, with 15 bases between. The CDR3 is 17 amino acids. The CDR3 sequence: CASSDSKRQRSYNEQFF. The CDR3 nucleotides read TGTGCCAGCAGTGATTCTAAGAGGCAGCGCTCCTACAATGAGCAGTTCTTC. Full variable domain (rest looked up from reference TRBV25-1 and TRBJ2-1): EADIYQTPRYLVIGTGKKITLECSQTMGHDKMYWYQQDPGMELHLIHYSYGVNSTEKGDLSSESTVSRIRTEHFPLTLESARPSHTSQYLCASSDSKRQRSYNEQFFGPGTRLTVL.

The chain employs TRBV28 and TRBJ2-2, with 11 bases fitting TRBD2. CDR3 size: 16 residues. J was trimmed by 9 bases and V by 7 bases; bases with no gene match: 13. Germline CDR1 is MDHEN and CDR2 is SYDVKM. CDR3 sequence: CASIPVVAGGDRELFF. Here the CDR3 DNA reads TGTGCCAGCATCCCCGTCGTAGCGGGAGGGGACCGGGAGCTGTTTTTT.

Points on this clone: Other DNA sequences of this sample code for an identical CDR3. J is TRBJ1-1 and V is TRBV19, with unresolved D. This CDR3 contains 13 residues. V lost 2 bases and J 2 bases, leaving 6 bases between the germline ends. From germline, CDR1 is LNHDA and CDR2 SQIVND (reference sequence). This CDR3 is CASSITTNTEAFF. Written as DNA, the CDR3 is TGTGCCAGTAGTATAACAACAAACACTGAAGCTTTCTTT.

The chain joins TRBV29-1 to TRBJ2-5, with TRBD1 matching 7 bases. CDR1 is SQVTM and CDR2 is ANQGSEA in the germline V gene. The CDR3 has 13 residues. V lost 7 bases, J lost 3 bases, and 8 bases stayed unmatched. DNA of the CDR3: TGCAGCGCCGGGACAGCACCGAAAGAGACCCAGTACTTC. Its protein product is CSAGTAPKETQYF.

CDR3 sequence (DNA): TGTGCCAGCAGCTTAGGACACAACCAGGGAGAGACCCAGTACTTC. Translated, it gives CASSLGHNQGETQYF. This chain joins TRBV13 and TRBJ2-5; possibly TRBD1 for D (5 bases). The germline V and J ends were trimmed by 0 bases and 4 bases, with 12 bases remaining between them. The CDR3 is 15 amino acids. The germline V gene encodes CDR1 PRHDT and CDR2 FYEKMQ (reference sequence). The full variable domain, in which reference TRBV13 and TRBJ2-5 provide the parts outside the CDR3, is AAGVIQSPRHLIKEKRETATLKCYPIPRHDTVYWYQQGPGQDPQFLISFYEKMQSDKGSIPDRFSAQQFSDYHSELNMSSLELGDSALYFCASSLGHNQGETQYFGPGTRLLVL.

Many counts were recorded for this clone. CDR3 DNA sequence: TGCGCCAGCAGTGAAAGGACAGACTACGAGCAGTACTTC. Its translation is CASSERTDYEQYF. This chain connects TRBV10-1 to TRBJ2-7, with a possible D match to TRBD1 (6 bases). The CDR3 has 13 amino acids. V gave up 3 bases and J gave up 3 bases, with 9 bases separating them. CDR1 and CDR2 (germline): WNHNN, SYGVQD (reference sequence).

The chain recombines TRBV9 with TRBJ1-2; D is uncertain. CDR1 and CDR2 (germline): SGDLS, YYNGEE. V was clipped by 5 bases and J by 7 bases, with 18 bases between them. The length of the CDR3 is 14 residues. In nucleotides, the CDR3 is TGTGCCAGCAGTGCCACCGCCTCCCTTGGTGGCTACACCTTC. Amino acid sequence: CASSATASLGGYTF.

The V and J genes are TRBV5-4 and TRBJ1-2, with 7 nucleotides matching TRBD1. Germline assignment: CDR1 SGHNT and CDR2 YYREEE (reference sequence). V shed 2 bases and J 3 bases; nucleotides not matched to a gene: 1. CDR3 length: 13 residues. The chain's CDR3 is CASSFQGDYGYTF. CDR3 DNA: TGTGCCAGCAGCTTCCAGGGGGACTATGGCTACACCTTC.

In this sample, this clone turned up once. The chain combines TRBV18 with TRBJ2-3; D unclear. Trimming shortened V by 6 bases and J by 3 bases, and 7 bases separated the two germline ends. The CDR3 sequence is 12 residues long. Germline V gene sequence: CDR1 KGHSH, CDR2 LQKENI. The CDR3 is CASSRRTDTQYF. The CDR3, as DNA: TGTGCCAGCTCCCGCCGAACAGATACGCAGTATTTT.

The chain couples TRBV28 to TRBJ2-1; D remains unclear. CDR1 is MDHEN, CDR2 SYDVKM, per germline. Trimming took 5 bases from V and 6 from J, leaving 11 bases between them. CDR3 size: 13 residues. CDR3 nucleotides: TGTGCCAGCAGTCTGACCGCTCCCAATGAGCAGTTCTTC. Its protein product is CASSLTAPNEQFF. The complete variable domain, with remaining parts taken from reference TRBV28 and TRBJ2-1, reads DVKVTQSSRYLVKRTGEKVFLECVQDMDHENMFWYRQDPGLGLRLIYFSYDVKMKEKGDIPEGYSVSREKKERFSLILESASTNQTSMYLCASSLTAPNEQFFGPGTRLTVL.

The CDR3 loop is CASSLERVRGRTTEAFF. The CDR3, as DNA: TGTGCCAGCAGTTTGGAGAGGGTCAGGGGGCGAACGACTGAAGCTTTCTTT. The J gene is TRBJ1-1, the V gene TRBV27; 8 nucleotides line up with TRBD1. The J segment lost 5 bases and the V segment lost 3 bases, leaving 14 bases of the junction unmatched. CDR1 and CDR2 from the germline V gene are MNHEY and SMNVEV (reference sequence). CDR3 length: 17 residues.

V usage is TRBV10-1 and J usage is TRBJ2-2; D might be TRBD2 (5 bases). The CDR3 contains 14 residues. V was cut by 7 bases and J by 7 bases, with 16 bases left in between. Germline CDR1 and CDR2: WNHNN and SYGVQD (reference sequence). CDR3 DNA sequence: TGCGCCAGCACCCTATCCGAGGGCGTCGGGGAGCTGTTTTTT. Protein sequence: CASTLSEGVGELFF.